Listed below are T cell receptor beta chains from one sample, sequenced in a study of regulatory T cells in long-lasting Graves disease. Each CDR3 protein is one row after TCRdb ran MiXCR on the multiplex PCR reads. The top ten hold around 12% of the sample, which has 550,000 to 700,000 distinct CDR3 sequences, 15% to 20% seen once. In addition, the sample was reused for a study of T cells in Graves' hyperthyroidism and ophthalmopathy.

The sample was peripheral blood mononuclear cells (PBMCs), taken at new diagnosis, from a patient treated with antithyroid drugs. Receptors originate from a young man with Graves disease. Each CDR3 is given without its conserved first and last residue. D genes are given only for firm matches.

D,V,CDR3
NA,TRBV20-1,SARDDREGLSYEQY
NA,TRBV28,ASSLSGIPNYGYT
TRBD2,TRBV2,ASNSLAETYEQY
NA,TRBV29-1,SVEEGGSSYEQY
NA,TRBV15,ATSRGAYEQF
NA,TRBV12-3/TRBV12-4,ASSPTSYEQY
NA,TRBV30,AWSLIQETQY
NA,TRBV6-1,ASSQEGTTFSIQY
TRBD1,TRBV18,ASSPDRVQYEQY
TRBD1,TRBV27,ASSMGQSTDTQY
TRBD2,TRBV7-9,ASSQIAGSYNEQF
TRBD1,TRBV5-1,ASSWGTGYEQY
NA,TRBV20-1,SAPYRDTLEKLF
NA,TRBV27,ASSLSLGGNQPQH
NA,TRBV29-1,SAAGTSYEQY
NA,TRBV2,ASRSQGDNQPQH
NA,TRBV25-1,ASSMTANTEAF
NA,TRBV18,ASSPQEGGEAF
NA,TRBV2,ASSERVVYNEQF
NA,TRBV11-2,ASSLDLPPNTIY